The 8 T cell receptor beta chains below were found in one sample sequenced in a study of metastatic and nonmetastatic thyroid tumors. Prior to thyroid surgery, none of the patients had received any treatment. TCRdb reanalyzed the PCR reads via MiXCR. The table has over 25,000 clones, under 8% seen once; the top ten hold about 45%. Sequenced: blood. The receptors were gathered from a female donor with papillary thyroid cancer or a benign thyroid nodule (not recorded which). Some clones in this sample may be carry-over from other donors' samples.

At least ten counts were recorded for this clone. The CDR3 protein is CSAGGSLNTEAFF. Here the CDR3 DNA reads TGCAGCGCCGGGGGGAGTTTGAACACTGAAGCTTTCTTT. The chain has TRBV29-1 and TRBJ1-1; maybe TRBD1 (5 bases). The V end was cut by 7 bases, the J end by 0 bases, with 12 bases between. The CDR3 spans 13 residues. In germline, CDR1 is SQVTM, CDR2 ANQGSEA.

This clone occurred many times. The chain carries TRBV29-1 and TRBJ2-1; D is uncertain. Germline lookup yields CDR1 SQVTM and CDR2 ANQGSEA. CDR3 length: 11 amino acids. Deletions cut 3 bases from V and 7 bases from J, with 7 bases between. The CDR3 DNA is TGCAGCGTTGAGCGTGTTAATGAGCAGTTCTTC. Its protein product is CSVERVNEQFF.

There are many counts of this clone. The V and J genes are TRBV5-1 and TRBJ2-3, with 7 bases fitting TRBD1. With 4 bases clipped from V and 4 bases from J, the junction kept 6 bases outside the gene matches. This CDR3 region has 14 residues. The germline gives CDR1 SGHRS, CDR2 YFSETQ. The CDR3 sequence: CASSRRTGPDTQYF. In nucleotides, the CDR3 is TGCGCCAGCAGCAGACGGACAGGCCCAGATACGCAGTATTTT.

This clone was seen repeatedly, ten times or more. This chain links TRBV28 with TRBJ2-7, with 7 bases lining up with TRBD1. Germline-derived CDR1 and CDR2 are MDHEN and SYDVKM. The CDR3 covers 14 residues. Trimming at V came to 5 bases and at J to 0 bases, leaving 4 bases not matched to a gene. CDR3 sequence (DNA): TGTGCCAGCAGTACGGACAGGACCTCCTACGAGCAGTACTTC. This translates into CASSTDRTSYEQYF.

The table lists this clone with many counts. This chain connects TRBV5-1 to TRBJ1-3; no definite D call. Germline lookup yields CDR1 SGHRS and CDR2 YFSETQ. This CDR3 comprises 15 residues. Between the trimmed V and J ends, which lost 0 bases and 0 bases, there was a span of 7 bases. The CDR3: CASSLEGSSGNTIYF. Written as DNA, the CDR3 is TGCGCCAGCAGCTTGGAAGGGTCCTCTGGAAACACCATATATTTT.

This clone was counted only a few times. CDR3 region: CASAVEGSNGYTF. The CDR3 nucleotides read TGTGCCAGCGCCGTGGAGGGTAGTAATGGCTACACCTTC. V is TRBV6-1 and J is TRBJ1-2; D unresolved. This CDR3 is built from 13 residues. The germline CDR1 and CDR2 sequences are MNHNS and SASEGT. The germline V and J ends were trimmed by 8 bases and 6 bases, with 16 bases remaining between them.

Concerning this clone: Since a much larger clone is just one base distant, this may be a read error. V is TRBV10-1 and J is TRBJ2-1; tentatively, D is TRBD1 (5 bases). CDR3 size: 15 residues. Looked up from germline, CDR1 is WNHNN and CDR2 is SYGVQD (reference sequence). The CDR3 DNA reads as TGCGCCAGCAGTGAATGGGGCCTCTCGAGTGATGATCAGTTCTTC. It specifies CASSEWGLSSDDQFF.

This clone has a count of ten or more. The chain links TRBV20-1 to TRBJ2-2, with D uncertain. This CDR3 has 13 residues. Trimming cost V 1 base and J 3 bases, with 6 bases left between them. The V gene's germline CDR1 is DFQATT and CDR2 SNEGSKA (reference sequence). CDR3 nucleotides: TGCAGTGCTAGAGGCTACCACACCGGGGAGCTGTTTTTT. Its translation is CSARGYHTGELFF.